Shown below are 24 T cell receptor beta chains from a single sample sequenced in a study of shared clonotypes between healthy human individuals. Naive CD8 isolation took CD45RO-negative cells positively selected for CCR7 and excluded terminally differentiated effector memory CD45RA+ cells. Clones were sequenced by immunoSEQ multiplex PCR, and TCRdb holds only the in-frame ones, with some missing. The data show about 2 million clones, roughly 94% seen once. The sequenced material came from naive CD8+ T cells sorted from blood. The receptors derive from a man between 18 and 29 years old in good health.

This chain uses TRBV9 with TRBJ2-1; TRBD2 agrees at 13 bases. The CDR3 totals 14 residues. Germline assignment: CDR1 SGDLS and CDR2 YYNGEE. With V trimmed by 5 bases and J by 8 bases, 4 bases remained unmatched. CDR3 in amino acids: CASSRLAGGHEQFF. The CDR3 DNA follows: TGTGCCAGCAGTCGACTAGCGGGGGGACATGAGCAGTTCTTC.

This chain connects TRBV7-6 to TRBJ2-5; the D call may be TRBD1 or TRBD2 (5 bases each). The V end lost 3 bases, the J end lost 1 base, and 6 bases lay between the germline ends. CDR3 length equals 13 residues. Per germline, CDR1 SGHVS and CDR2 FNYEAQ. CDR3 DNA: TGTGCCAGCAGCTTTGGGGGCCAAGAGACCCAGTACTTC. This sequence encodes CASSFGGQETQYF.

The CDR3 reads CASSPGLYNEQFF. CDR3 DNA: TGTGCCAGCAGCCCAGGACTATACAATGAGCAGTTCTTC. This chain links TRBV11-3 with TRBJ2-1, with a possible D match to TRBD2 (6 bases). The V gene lost 5 bases and the J gene lost 4 bases, with 9 bases spanning the gap. The CDR3 has 13 residues. Germline loops: CDR1 SGHNT, CDR2 YENEEA.

For the CDR3, the DNA is TGTGCCAGCAGTTCTTACAGTGATCGGAACACTGAAGCTTTCTTT. It is translated as CASSSYSDRNTEAFF. The chain joins TRBV28 to TRBJ1-1, with unresolved D. V lost 4 bases, J lost 1 base, and 13 bases lay in between. The CDR3 runs 15 residues. CDR1 and CDR2 (germline): MDHEN, SYDVKM.

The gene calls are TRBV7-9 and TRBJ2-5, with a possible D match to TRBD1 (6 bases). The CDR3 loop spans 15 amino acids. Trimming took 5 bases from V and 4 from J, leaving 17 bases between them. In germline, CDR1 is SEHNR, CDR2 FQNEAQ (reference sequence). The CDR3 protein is CASSPQYRVGETQYF. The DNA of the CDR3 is TGTGCCAGCAGCCCCCAATACAGGGTGGGAGAGACCCAGTACTTC.

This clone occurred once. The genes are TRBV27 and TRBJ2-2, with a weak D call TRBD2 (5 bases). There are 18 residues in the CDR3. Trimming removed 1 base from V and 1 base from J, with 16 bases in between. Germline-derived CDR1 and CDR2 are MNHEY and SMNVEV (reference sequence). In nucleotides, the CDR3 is TGTGCCAGCAGTTTATTCCAGGACGGGGATTTGAACACCGGGGAGCTGTTTTTT. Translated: CASSLFQDGDLNTGELFF.

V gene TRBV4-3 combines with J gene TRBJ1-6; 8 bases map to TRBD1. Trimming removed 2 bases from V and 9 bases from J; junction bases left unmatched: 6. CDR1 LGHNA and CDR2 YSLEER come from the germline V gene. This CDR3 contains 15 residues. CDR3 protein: CASSQLTGEASPLHF. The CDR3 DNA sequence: TGCGCCAGCAGCCAACTGACAGGGGAGGCTTCACCCCTCCACTTT.

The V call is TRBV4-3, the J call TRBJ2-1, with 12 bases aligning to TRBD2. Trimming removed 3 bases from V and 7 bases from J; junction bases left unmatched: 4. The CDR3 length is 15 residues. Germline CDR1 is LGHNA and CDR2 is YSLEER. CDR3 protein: CASSQTSGSLNEQFF. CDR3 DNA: TGCGCCAGCAGCCAGACTAGCGGGAGTCTAAATGAGCAGTTCTTC.

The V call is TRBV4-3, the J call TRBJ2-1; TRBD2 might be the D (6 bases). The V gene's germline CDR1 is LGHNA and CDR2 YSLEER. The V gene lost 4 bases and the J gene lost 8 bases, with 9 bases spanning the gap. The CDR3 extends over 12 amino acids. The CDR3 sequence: CASSPSGHEQFF. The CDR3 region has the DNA TGCGCCAGCAGCCCGAGCGGGCATGAGCAGTTCTTC.

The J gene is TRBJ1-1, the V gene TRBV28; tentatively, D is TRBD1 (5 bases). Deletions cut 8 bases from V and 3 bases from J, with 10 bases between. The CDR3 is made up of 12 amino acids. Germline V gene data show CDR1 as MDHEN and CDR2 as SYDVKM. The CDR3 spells CASQAGDTEAFF. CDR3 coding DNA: TGTGCCAGCCAGGCGGGGGACACTGAAGCTTTCTTT.

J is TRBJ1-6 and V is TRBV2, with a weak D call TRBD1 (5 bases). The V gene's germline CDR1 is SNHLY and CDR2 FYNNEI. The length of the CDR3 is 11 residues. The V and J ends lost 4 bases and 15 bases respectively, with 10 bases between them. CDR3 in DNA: TGTGCCAGCAGTGCGGGACTTCGCCTCCACTTT. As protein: CASSAGLRLHF.

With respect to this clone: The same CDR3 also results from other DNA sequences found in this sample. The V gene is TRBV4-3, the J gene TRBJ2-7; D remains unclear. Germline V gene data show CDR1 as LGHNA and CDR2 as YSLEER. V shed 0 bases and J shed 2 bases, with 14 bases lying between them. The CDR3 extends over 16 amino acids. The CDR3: CASSQDRSSGTYEQYF. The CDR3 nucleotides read TGCGCCAGCAGCCAAGATCGGTCATCCGGCACCTACGAGCAGTACTTC.

This chain's CDR3 is CASSWGEGYGYTF. Written as DNA, the CDR3 is TGTGCCAGCAGTTGGGGGGAGGGGTATGGCTACACCTTC. The chain combines TRBV6-5 with TRBJ1-2, with D possibly matching TRBD1 (5 bases). The length of the CDR3 is 13 residues. The germline V and J ends were trimmed by 4 bases and 5 bases, with 11 bases remaining between them. CDR1 is MNHEY and CDR2 is SVGAGI in the germline V gene.

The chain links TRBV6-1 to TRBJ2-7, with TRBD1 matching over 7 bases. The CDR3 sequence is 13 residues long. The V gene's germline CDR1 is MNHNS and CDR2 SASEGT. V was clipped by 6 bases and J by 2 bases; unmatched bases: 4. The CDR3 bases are TGTGCCAGCAGATCGGGACAGACCTACGAGCAGTACTTC. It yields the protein CASRSGQTYEQYF.

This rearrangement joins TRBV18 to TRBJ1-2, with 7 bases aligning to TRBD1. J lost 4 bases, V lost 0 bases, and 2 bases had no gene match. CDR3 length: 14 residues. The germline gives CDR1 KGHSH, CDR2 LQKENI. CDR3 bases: TGTGCCAGCTCACCACCTTGGGACAGCTATGGCTACACCTTC. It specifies CASSPPWDSYGYTF.

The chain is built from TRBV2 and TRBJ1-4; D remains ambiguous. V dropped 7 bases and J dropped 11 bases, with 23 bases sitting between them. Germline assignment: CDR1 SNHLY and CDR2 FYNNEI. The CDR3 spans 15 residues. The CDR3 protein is CASTNPVSAWEKLFF. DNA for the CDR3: TGTGCCAGCACCAACCCGGTGAGCGCGTGGGAGAAACTGTTTTTT.

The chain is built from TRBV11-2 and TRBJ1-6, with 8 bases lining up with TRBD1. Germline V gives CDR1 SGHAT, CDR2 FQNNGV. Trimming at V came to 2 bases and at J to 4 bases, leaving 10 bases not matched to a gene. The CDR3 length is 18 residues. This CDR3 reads CASSLQTGAIYYNSPLHF. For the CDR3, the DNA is TGTGCCAGCAGCTTACAGACAGGGGCAATTTATTATAATTCACCCCTCCACTTT.

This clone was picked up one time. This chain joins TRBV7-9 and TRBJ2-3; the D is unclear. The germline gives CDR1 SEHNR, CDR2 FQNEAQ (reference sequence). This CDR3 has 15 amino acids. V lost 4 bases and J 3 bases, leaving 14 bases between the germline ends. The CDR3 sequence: CASSSLGGSTDTQYF. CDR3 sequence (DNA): TGTGCCAGCAGCTCCCTCGGCGGTAGTACAGATACGCAGTATTTT. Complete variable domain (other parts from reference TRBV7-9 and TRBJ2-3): DTGVSQNPRHKITKRGQNVTFRCDPISEHNRLYWYRQTLGQGPEFLTYFQNEAQLEKSRLLSDRFSAERPKGSFSTLEIQRTEQGDSAMYLCASSSLGGSTDTQYFGPGTRLTVL.

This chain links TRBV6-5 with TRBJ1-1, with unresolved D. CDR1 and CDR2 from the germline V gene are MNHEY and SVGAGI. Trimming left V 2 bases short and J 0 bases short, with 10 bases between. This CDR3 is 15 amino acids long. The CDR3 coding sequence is TGTGCCAGCAGTTACGGCGGGGAAATGAACACTGAAGCTTTCTTT. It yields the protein CASSYGGEMNTEAFF.

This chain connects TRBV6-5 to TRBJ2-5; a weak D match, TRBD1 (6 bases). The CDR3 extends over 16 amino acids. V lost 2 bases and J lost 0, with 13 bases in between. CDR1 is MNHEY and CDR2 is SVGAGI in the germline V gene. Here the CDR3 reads CASSYDRIIDQETQYF. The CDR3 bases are TGTGCCAGCAGTTACGACAGGATAATCGACCAAGAGACCCAGTACTTC.

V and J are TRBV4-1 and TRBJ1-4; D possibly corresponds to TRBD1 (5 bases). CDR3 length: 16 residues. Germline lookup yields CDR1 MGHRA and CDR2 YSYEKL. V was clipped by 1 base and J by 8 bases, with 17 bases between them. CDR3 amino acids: CASSQGSAPRGEKLFF. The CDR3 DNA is TGCGCCAGCAGCCAAGGATCCGCTCCTCGGGGCGAAAAACTGTTTTTT.

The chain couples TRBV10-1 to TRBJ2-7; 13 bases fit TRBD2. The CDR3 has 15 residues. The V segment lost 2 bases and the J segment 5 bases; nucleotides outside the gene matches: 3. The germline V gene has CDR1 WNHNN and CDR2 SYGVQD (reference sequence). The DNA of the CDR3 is TGCGCCAGCAGTGAGACTAGCGGGAGGGTGGACGAGCAGTACTTC. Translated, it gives CASSETSGRVDEQYF.

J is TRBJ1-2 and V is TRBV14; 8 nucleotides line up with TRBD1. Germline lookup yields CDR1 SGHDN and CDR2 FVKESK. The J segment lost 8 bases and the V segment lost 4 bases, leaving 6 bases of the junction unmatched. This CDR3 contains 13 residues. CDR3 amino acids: CASSLWTGRGYTF. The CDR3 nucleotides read TGTGCCAGCAGCCTCTGGACAGGGAGAGGCTACACCTTC.

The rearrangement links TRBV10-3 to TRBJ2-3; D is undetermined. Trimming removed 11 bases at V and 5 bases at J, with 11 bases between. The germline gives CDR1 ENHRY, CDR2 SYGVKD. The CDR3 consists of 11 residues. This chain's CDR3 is CAVRMGDTQYF. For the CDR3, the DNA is TGTGCCGTGCGTATGGGAGATACGCAGTATTTT.